One sample yielded the 18 T cell receptor beta chains listed below, sequenced in a study of cytomegalovirus exposure and HLA in healthy donors. Use of 60 Vbeta and 13 Jbeta primers characterized the PCR. Clones were read by immunoSEQ multiplex PCR, and TCRdb kept only the in-frame ones, dropping some. The table lists about 200,000 clones, around 80% of them singletons, with around 4.8% in the top ten. Material: PBMCs. These receptors were collected from a woman in her twenties or thirties in good health and CMV-seropositive.

The V gene is TRBV21-1, the J gene TRBJ2-3; the table assigns TRBD2, which was not confirmed against the DNA. TRBV21-1 is classified as a pseudogene. CDR3 length: 18 residues. The CDR3 DNA sequence: TGTGCCAGCTACCCTTATCCCCAAACTAGCGGGCACACAGATACGCAGTATTTT. This translates into CASYPYPQTSGHTDTQYF.

The chain recombines TRBV7-2 with TRBJ2-1; no clear D. This CDR3 region has 12 residues. V was pared by 3 bases and J by 7 bases, with 7 bases between. CDR1 and CDR2 from the germline V gene are SGHTA and FQGNSA. CDR3 bases: TGTGCCAGCAGCTTCGGTCCGAATGAGCAGTTCTTC. Amino acid sequence: CASSFGPNEQFF.

The chain couples TRBV7-9 to TRBJ2-7; 8 positions match TRBD1. Germline CDR1 is SEHNR and CDR2 is FQNEAQ (reference sequence). CDR3 size: 18 residues. Germline trimming cut 1 base from V and 1 base from J; bases unmatched to any gene: 12. The CDR3 sequence: CASSLDSQGAGGSYEQYF. The CDR3, as DNA: TGTGCCAGCAGCTTAGACTCCCAGGGGGCAGGAGGGTCCTACGAGCAGTACTTC.

This rearrangement joins TRBV6-5 to TRBJ2-1; 9 nucleotides align to TRBD2. The CDR3 has 13 residues. Unmatched junction bases numbered 6, after V lost 8 bases and J lost 7 bases. Looked up from germline, CDR1 is MNHEY and CDR2 is SVGAGI. The CDR3: CASCGLARNEQFF. The CDR3 DNA reads TGTGCCAGCTGTGGACTAGCGCGGAATGAGCAGTTCTTC.

This clone showed up just a few times. The same CDR3 can be traced to other DNA sequences in this sample. CDR3 sequence reads: CASSGAGGYNEQFF. CDR3 in DNA: TGCGCCAGCAGTGGAGCGGGGGGCTACAATGAGCAGTTCTTC. The rearrangement joins TRBV5-1 to TRBJ2-1; 9 bases match TRBD2. Germline CDR1 SGHRS, CDR2 YFSETQ. Trimming cost V 5 bases and J 3 bases; bases outside gene matches: 3. This CDR3 contains 14 residues.

This clone was counted between two and nine times. V is TRBV5-1 and J is TRBJ2-1; 12 bases match TRBD2. This CDR3 comprises 16 residues. CDR1 and CDR2 from the germline V gene are SGHRS and YFSETQ. With 3 bases clipped from V and 4 bases from J, the junction kept 5 bases outside the gene matches. The DNA for the CDR3 is TGCGCCAGCAGCTCGCCCGGACTAGCGGGATACAATGAGCAGTTCTTC. Translated, it gives CASSSPGLAGYNEQFF.

The V and J genes are TRBV19 and TRBJ1-1; perhaps TRBD1 as D (6 bases). Germline V gene data show CDR1 as LNHDA and CDR2 as SQIVND (reference sequence). The length of the CDR3 is 13 residues. V lost 8 bases and J 6 bases, leaving 16 bases between the germline ends. CDR3 protein: CASQQGLSAEAFF. CDR3 sequence (DNA): TGTGCCAGTCAACAGGGCCTTAGTGCTGAAGCTTTCTTT.

V gene TRBV10-2 combines with J gene TRBJ1-1, with a possible D match to TRBD1 (6 bases). The CDR3 has 12 amino acids. CDR1 and CDR2 from the germline V gene are WSHSY and SAAADI. Trimming stripped 4 bases from V and 5 bases from J, with 8 bases between. The CDR3 region is CASSAGETEAFF. For the CDR3, the DNA is TGCGCCAGCAGTGCAGGGGAGACTGAAGCTTTCTTT.

The chain's CDR3 is CASSLPGQGADTQYF. For the CDR3, the DNA is TGTGCCAGCAGCCTCCCGGGACAGGGAGCAGATACGCAGTATTTT. The chain joins TRBV9 to TRBJ2-3; 9 bases agree with TRBD1. Trimming at V came to 4 bases and at J to 4 bases, leaving 7 bases not matched to a gene. CDR1 SGDLS and CDR2 YYNGEE come from the germline V gene. The CDR3 totals 15 residues.

The chain employs TRBV19 and TRBJ2-1, with D possibly TRBD2 on 6 matching bases. The germline V gene encodes CDR1 LNHDA and CDR2 SQIVND (reference sequence). CDR3 length: 15 residues. The germline V and J ends were trimmed by 6 bases and 0 bases, with 12 bases remaining between them. The CDR3 protein is CASRPRGDSYNEQFF. The CDR3 DNA reads TGTGCCAGTAGGCCCCGCGGGGACTCCTACAATGAGCAGTTCTTC.

This clone was found once. The chain is built from TRBV11-3 and TRBJ2-2; TRBD2 aligns across 7 bases. V gave up 1 base and J gave up 8 bases; unmatched junction bases: 7. From germline, CDR1 is SGHNT and CDR2 YENEEA. CDR3 length equals 15 residues. CDR3 region: CASSLVRAGRGELFF. The CDR3 DNA reads TGTGCCAGCAGCTTAGTCCGAGCGGGAAGAGGGGAGCTGTTTTTT.

This clone was detected only once. The CDR3 DNA follows: TGCGCCAGCAGCCGTGGGGGGGCGCACGATGAGCAGTTCTTC. Protein sequence: CASSRGGAHDEQFF. The chain uses TRBV4-3 and TRBJ2-1; a possible D gene is TRBD2 (7 bases). Deletions cut 4 bases from V and 8 bases from J, with 15 bases between. CDR1 is LGHNA and CDR2 is YSLEER in the germline V gene. CDR3 length: 14 amino acids.

The chain carries TRBV27 and TRBJ2-7; 9 nucleotides align to TRBD1. V lost 8 bases to trimming and J lost 2 bases; unmatched junction nucleotides: 7. Germline values: CDR1 MNHEY, CDR2 SMNVEV (reference sequence). The CDR3 is 14 residues long. DNA for the CDR3: TGTGCCAGCGCCCGGGACAGGGCAGCCTACGAGCAGTACTTC. It specifies CASARDRAAYEQYF.

The chain has TRBV11-2 and TRBJ1-4; 7 bases align to TRBD1. CDR3 size: 16 residues. CDR1 and CDR2 from the germline V gene are SGHAT and FQNNGV. V was clipped by 5 bases and J by 2 bases; unmatched bases: 8. The CDR3 spells CASSGLDRATNEKLFF. CDR3 coding DNA: TGTGCCAGCAGCGGATTAGACAGGGCGACTAATGAAAAACTGTTTTTT.

Of note for this clone: One end of the junction varies from germline; a read error may be responsible. The chain employs TRBV2 and TRBJ2-1; 10 nucleotides align to TRBD1. There are 15 residues in the CDR3. CDR1 is SNHLY, CDR2 FYNNEI, per germline. CDR3 nucleotide sequence: TGTGCCAGCAGTGAAGGGACAGGGGGTTTTGATGAACAGTTCTTC. Translated, it gives CASSEGTGGFDEQFF. Complete variable domain (other parts from reference TRBV2 and TRBJ2-1): EPEVTQTPSHQVTQMGQEVILRCVPISNHLYFYWYRQILGQKVEFLVSFYNNEISEKSEIFDDQFSVERPDGSNFTLKIRSTKLEDSAMYFCASSEGTGGFDEQFFGPGTRLTVL.

The V and J genes are TRBV29-1 and TRBJ2-3, with D unclear. Trimming removed 4 bases at V and 2 bases at J, with 13 bases between. The germline gives CDR1 SQVTM, CDR2 ANQGSEA. The CDR3 extends over 14 amino acids. The CDR3 spells CSVVSFANTDTQYF. The CDR3 nucleotides are TGCAGCGTTGTTTCTTTCGCTAACACAGATACGCAGTATTTT.

The J gene is TRBJ2-3, the V gene TRBV4-1; TRBD2 aligns across 8 bases. Germline-derived CDR1 and CDR2 are MGHRA and YSYEKL. The V and J ends lost 0 bases and 0 bases, in that order; junction bases with no gene match: 17. This CDR3 comprises 21 residues. The CDR3 nucleotides are TGCGCCAGCAGCCAAGACTCAGCGGGAGTAGTTTCGGCCCTAAGCACAGATACGCAGTATTTT. Encoded protein: CASSQDSAGVVSALSTDTQYF.

V is TRBV5-1 and J is TRBJ2-1; D may be TRBD2 (6 bases). V was clipped by 5 bases and J by 2 bases, with 11 bases between them. The CDR3 contains 14 residues. Germline values: CDR1 SGHRS, CDR2 YFSETQ. The CDR3 protein is CASSRDWAYNEQFF. CDR3 DNA: TGCGCCAGCAGTCGGGACTGGGCCTACAATGAGCAGTTCTTC. The entire variable domain, with the rest obtained from reference TRBV5-1 and TRBJ2-1, is as follows: KAGVTQTPRYLIKTRGQQVTLSCSPISGHRSVSWYQQTPGQGLQFLFEYFSETQRNKGNFPGRFSGRQFSNSRSEMNVSTLELGDSALYLCASSRDWAYNEQFFGPGTRLTVL.